These 26 T cell receptor beta chains share one sample of origin, sequenced in a study of blood T cell repertoires in COVID-19. Libraries were prepared by immunoSEQ multiplex PCR; TCRdb keeps only in-frame clonotypes and omits some of them. Of around 180,000 clones in the sample, around 85% were seen once. Specimen: peripheral blood. The source is a human donor with active or convalescent COVID-19. The donor label of this sample is uncertain.

This rearrangement joins TRBV30 to TRBJ2-3; 10 bases fit TRBD2. The CDR3 contains 15 residues. Germline-derived CDR1 and CDR2 are GTSNPN and SVGIG (reference sequence). The junction had 9 bases not matched to a gene; V was cut back by 1 base and J by 8 bases. This CDR3 is CAWSALLAGSGTQYF. The CDR3 region has the DNA TGTGCCTGGAGTGCTCTACTAGCGGGGAGCGGTACGCAGTATTTT.

The chain joins TRBV5-1 to TRBJ2-7; D might be TRBD2 (6 bases). Germline-derived CDR1 and CDR2 are SGHRS and YFSETQ. The ends were cut back, 0 bases at V and 1 base at J, with 11 bases in the middle. The CDR3 totals 15 residues. The CDR3 coding sequence is TGCGCCAGCAGCTTGGAATGGGGGACTTCCTACGAGCAGTACTTC. Translated, it gives CASSLEWGTSYEQYF.

The V gene is TRBV15, the J gene TRBJ1-1; tentative D call: TRBD1 (6 bases). Germline CDR1 and CDR2: LNHNV and YYDKDF (reference sequence). The CDR3 covers 16 residues. Trimming left V 0 bases short and J 4 bases short, with 15 bases between. The CDR3 DNA sequence: TGTGCCACCAGCAGAGACTCTTGGGGGCAAGGCACTGAAGCTTTCTTT. It codes for CATSRDSWGQGTEAFF.

The rearrangement joins TRBV28 to TRBJ1-2; perhaps TRBD1 as D (5 bases). The CDR3 has 14 residues. Per germline, CDR1 MDHEN and CDR2 SYDVKM. Trimming removed 3 bases from V and 3 bases from J, with 11 bases in between. The CDR3 bases are TGTGCCAGCAGTTTGGAACAGGTGGACTATGGCTACACCTTC. It codes for CASSLEQVDYGYTF.

This rearrangement joins TRBV24-1 to TRBJ2-7, with 15 bases aligning to TRBD2. Trimming cost V 3 bases and J 4 bases; bases outside gene matches: 6. The germline V gene encodes CDR1 KGHDR and CDR2 SFDVKD. The CDR3 is made up of 17 amino acids. The CDR3 sequence is CATSDAGLAGGGYEQYF. The CDR3, as DNA: TGTGCCACCAGTGATGCCGGACTAGCGGGAGGGGGGTACGAGCAGTACTTC.

The sample holds a few counts of this clone. V is TRBV7-9 and J is TRBJ2-7, with D possibly matching TRBD1 (5 bases). The V end was cut by 5 bases, the J end by 5 bases, with 13 bases between. This CDR3 is built from 13 residues. Looked up from germline, CDR1 is SEHNR and CDR2 is FQNEAQ (reference sequence). The CDR3 loop reads CASSGRQPDEQYF. CDR3 nucleotides: TGTGCCAGCAGCGGGCGACAGCCCGACGAGCAGTACTTC. Based on the CDR3 plus reference TRBV7-9 and TRBJ2-7, the full variable domain is DTGVSQNPRHKITKRGQNVTFRCDPISEHNRLYWYRQTLGQGPEFLTYFQNEAQLEKSRLLSDRFSAERPKGSFSTLEIQRTEQGDSAMYLCASSGRQPDEQYFGPGTRLTVT.

This clone was observed a single time. The gene calls are TRBV10-1 and TRBJ2-2, with 9 nucleotides matching TRBD1. The CDR3 extends over 14 amino acids. From germline, CDR1 is WNHNN and CDR2 SYGVQD (reference sequence). Trimming cost V 5 bases and J 8 bases; bases outside gene matches: 6. Here the CDR3 DNA reads TGCGCCAGCAGTACCGGACAGGGGCTAGGGGAGCTGTTTTTT. Amino acid sequence: CASSTGQGLGELFF.

The chain combines TRBV4-2 with TRBJ2-1, with D unresolved. The length of the CDR3 is 16 residues. The V end lost 0 bases, the J end lost 0 bases, and 9 bases lay between the germline ends. Germline CDR1 is LGHNA and CDR2 is YNFKEQ. The CDR3 loop is CASSQEPTSSYNEQFF. CDR3 nucleotides: TGTGCCAGCAGCCAAGAGCCCACAAGCTCCTACAATGAGCAGTTCTTC.

The chain combines TRBV6-2 or TRBV6-3 with TRBJ2-5; TRBD2 is a possible D gene (5 bases). The germline V gene has CDR1 MNHEY and CDR2 SVGEGT. V lost 2 bases and J lost 4, with 11 bases in between. The CDR3 totals 14 residues. CDR3 amino acids: CASSYSLARETQYF. CDR3 nucleotide sequence: TGTGCCAGCAGTTACAGTCTAGCCAGAGAGACCCAGTACTTC.

The chain is built from TRBV28 and TRBJ2-7; tentatively, D is TRBD1 (7 bases). Germline V gene sequence: CDR1 MDHEN, CDR2 SYDVKM. The CDR3 sequence is 15 residues long. Deletions cut 4 bases from V and 4 bases from J, with 17 bases between. The CDR3 region is CASSSSQGTRYEQYF. CDR3 bases: TGTGCCAGCAGTTCCTCACAGGGGACTCGATACGAGCAGTACTTC.

This clone is a singleton in its sample. In DNA form, the CDR3 reads TGTGCCAGCAGCCGAGGGGGAAACTCCTACAATGAGCAGTTCTTC. Its protein product is CASSRGGNSYNEQFF. V is TRBV6-5 and J is TRBJ2-1; weak D call: TRBD1 (6 bases). This CDR3 has 15 amino acids. Looked up from germline, CDR1 is MNHEY and CDR2 is SVGAGI. V was pared by 6 bases and J by 0 bases, with 12 bases between.

This chain links TRBV6-5 with TRBJ2-3, with D possibly TRBD1 on 6 matching bases. CDR1 MNHEY and CDR2 SVGAGI come from the germline V gene. The CDR3 contains 16 residues. Trimming took off 0 bases at V and 1 base at J, with 11 bases between the two ends. In nucleotides, the CDR3 is TGTGCCAGCAGTTACTCGGGCAGGGGAGGCACAGATACGCAGTATTTT. Translation gives CASSYSGRGGTDTQYF.

The V gene is TRBV4-2, the J gene TRBJ2-7, with 12 nucleotides matching TRBD2. The J segment lost 3 bases and the V segment lost 3 bases, leaving 3 bases of the junction unmatched. The germline V gene has CDR1 LGHNA and CDR2 YNFKEQ. This CDR3 is 15 amino acids long. CDR3 sequence: CASSQGLAGDYEQYF. Written as DNA, the CDR3 is TGTGCCAGCAGCCAGGGACTAGCGGGTGACTACGAGCAGTACTTC.

The chain is built from TRBV11-2 and TRBJ2-1; a weak D match, TRBD2 (6 bases). The CDR3 is 15 amino acids. The V and J ends lost 5 bases and 3 bases respectively, with 14 bases between them. Germline values: CDR1 SGHAT, CDR2 FQNNGV. CDR3: CASSPPGLLYNEQFF. CDR3 bases: TGTGCCAGCAGCCCACCAGGACTACTCTACAATGAGCAGTTCTTC.

V gene TRBV30 combines with J gene TRBJ2-1, with 7 bases identical to TRBD2. The J segment lost 0 bases and the V segment lost 5 bases, leaving 7 bases of the junction unmatched. Germline CDR1 GTSNPN, CDR2 SVGIG (reference sequence). The length of the CDR3 is 15 residues. CDR3 nucleotides: TGTGCCTGGCTGCCAGCGGGGAGCTCCTACAATGAGCAGTTCTTC. As protein: CAWLPAGSSYNEQFF.

This chain connects TRBV7-2 to TRBJ2-1; 9 nucleotides agree with TRBD1. This CDR3 spans 15 amino acids. The germline gives CDR1 SGHTA, CDR2 FQGNSA. With 5 bases clipped from V and 4 bases from J, the junction kept 6 bases outside the gene matches. CDR3 nucleotide sequence: TGTGCCAGCAGCAAACCGGGACAGGGTTACAATGAGCAGTTCTTC. Translation: CASSKPGQGYNEQFF.

The table lists this clone with a count of one. The chain carries TRBV5-1 and TRBJ2-1; TRBD2 matches 13 bases. CDR1 and CDR2 from the germline V gene are SGHRS and YFSETQ. The junction had 11 bases not matched to a gene; V was cut back by 6 bases and J by 5 bases. The CDR3 consists of 17 residues. The CDR3 nucleotides read TGCGCCAGCACCTCCGCCTCGGGACTAGCGGGAAACAATGAGCAGTTCTTC. Translated, it gives CASTSASGLAGNNEQFF.

The V call is TRBV5-4, the J call TRBJ2-5; maybe TRBD1 (6 bases). Germline CDR1 and CDR2: SGHNT and YYREEE (reference sequence). Deletions cut 1 base from V and 4 bases from J, with 11 bases between. The CDR3 sequence is 14 residues long. DNA for the CDR3: TGTGCCAGCAGCTTGTCAGGGGCTTTAGAGACCCAGTACTTC. This translates into CASSLSGALETQYF.

V and J are TRBV2 and TRBJ2-4; TRBD2 matches 10 bases. This CDR3 has 14 residues. Germline CDR1 SNHLY, CDR2 FYNNEI. This chain's CDR3 is CASAGLAGAYIQYF. The CDR3 DNA reads as TGTGCTTCAGCGGGGCTAGCGGGAGCGTACATTCAGTACTTC.

This clone was recorded a few times. CDR3 amino acids: CASSRRQGASGNTIYF. CDR3 nucleotides: TGTGCCAGCAGCCGACGTCAGGGGGCTAGTGGAAACACCATATATTTT. The chain links TRBV7-6 to TRBJ1-3; 8 nucleotides match TRBD1. Trimming cost V 5 bases and J 3 bases; bases outside gene matches: 9. Germline V lookup: CDR1 SGHVS, CDR2 FNYEAQ. The CDR3 totals 16 residues.

The chain combines TRBV9 with TRBJ2-5; 12 nucleotides match TRBD2. The CDR3 has 16 amino acids. V gave up 2 bases and J gave up 4 bases; unmatched junction bases: 6. Germline CDR1 SGDLS, CDR2 YYNGEE. In nucleotides, the CDR3 is TGTGCCAGCAGCGTGCTCCCGGGACTAGCGGGAGAGACCCAGTACTTC. Protein product: CASSVLPGLAGETQYF.

This clone turned up a few times. The chain joins TRBV7-9 to TRBJ1-1, with D uncertain. Trimming stripped 1 base from V and 5 bases from J, with 14 bases between. The CDR3 sequence is 15 residues long. Germline loops: CDR1 SEHNR, CDR2 FQNEAQ (reference sequence). The CDR3 DNA reads as TGTGCCAGCAGCTTAGGGGATCCCCGGGGTACTGAAGCTTTCTTT. Its translation: CASSLGDPRGTEAFF.

This clone was detected once. The J gene is TRBJ1-2, the V gene TRBV4-1; 9 nucleotides agree with TRBD1. Losses at the gene ends were 1 base for V and 5 bases for J; bases not matched to a gene: 5. The CDR3 runs 15 residues. CDR1 MGHRA and CDR2 YSYEKL come from the germline V gene. The CDR3 loop reads CASSQALDRGYGYTF. In DNA, the CDR3 is TGCGCCAGCAGCCAAGCCTTGGACAGGGGATATGGCTACACCTTC.

This clone was seen more than once but under ten times. J is TRBJ2-3 and V is TRBV5-1; possibly TRBD2 for D (6 bases). Germline lookup yields CDR1 SGHRS and CDR2 YFSETQ. V was shortened by 0 bases and J by 0 bases, with 11 bases between the two germline ends. The CDR3 spans 16 residues. The CDR3 reads CASSLGIAASTDTQYF. The CDR3, as DNA: TGCGCCAGCAGCTTGGGGATAGCGGCCAGCACAGATACGCAGTATTTT.

V and J are TRBV27 and TRBJ2-2, with TRBD1 identical over 8 bases. Germline CDR1 is MNHEY and CDR2 is SMNVEV (reference sequence). Trimming took 3 bases from V and 4 from J; bases not matched to a gene: 4. This CDR3 comprises 15 residues. This chain's CDR3 is CASSFQGATTGELFF. The CDR3 region has the DNA TGTGCCAGCAGTTTCCAGGGGGCGACCACCGGGGAGCTGTTTTTT.

This clone appeared a few times. The chain combines TRBV6-2 or TRBV6-3 with TRBJ1-2; D unresolved. V was clipped by 0 bases and J by 4 bases, with 9 bases between them. CDR1 is MNHEY, CDR2 SVGEGT, per germline. The CDR3 totals 14 residues. This CDR3 is CASSYSGGPYGYTF. Written as DNA, the CDR3 is TGTGCCAGCAGTTACTCGGGAGGCCCCTATGGCTACACCTTC.